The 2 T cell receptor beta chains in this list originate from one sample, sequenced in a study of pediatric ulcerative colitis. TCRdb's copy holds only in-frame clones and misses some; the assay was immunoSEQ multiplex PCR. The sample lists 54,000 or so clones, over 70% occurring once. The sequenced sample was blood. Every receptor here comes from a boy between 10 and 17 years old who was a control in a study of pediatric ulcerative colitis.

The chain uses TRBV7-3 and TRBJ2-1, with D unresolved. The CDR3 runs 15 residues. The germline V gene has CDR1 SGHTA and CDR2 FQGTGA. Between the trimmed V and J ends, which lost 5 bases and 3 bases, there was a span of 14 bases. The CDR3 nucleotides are TGTGCCAGCAGCATCTCACACGCAGGCTACAATGAGCAGTTCTTC. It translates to CASSISHAGYNEQFF.

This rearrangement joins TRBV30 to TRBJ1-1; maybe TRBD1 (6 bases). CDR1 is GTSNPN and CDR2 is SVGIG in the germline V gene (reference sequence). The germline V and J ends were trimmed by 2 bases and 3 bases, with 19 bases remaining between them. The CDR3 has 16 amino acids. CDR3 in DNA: TGTGCCTGGAGTCCACTTCCCATAAGGGGGGACACTGAAGCTTTCTTT. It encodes CAWSPLPIRGDTEAFF.